This entry lists 24 T cell receptor beta chains sequenced from one sample in a study of cytomegalovirus exposure and HLA in healthy donors. The PCR had 60 Vbeta and 13 Jbeta primers. TCRdb's copy holds only in-frame clones and misses some; the assay was immunoSEQ multiplex PCR. The sample lists roughly 73,000 clones; 65% to 85% were seen once. The sample was PBMCs. The source is a woman in her fifties or sixties in good health and CMV-seronegative.

The V gene is TRBV18, the J gene TRBJ1-2; D is possibly TRBD1 (5 bases). This CDR3 region has 14 residues. Looked up from germline, CDR1 is KGHSH and CDR2 is LQKENI. Trimming left V 3 bases short and J 4 bases short, with 12 bases between. The CDR3 DNA sequence: TGTGCCAGCTCACCGGGAGGGACGGTCTATGGCTACACCTTC. It specifies CASSPGGTVYGYTF.

The V gene is TRBV7-2, the J gene TRBJ1-3; D unclear. The V end was cut by 1 base, the J end by 4 bases, with 11 bases between. In germline, CDR1 is SGHTA, CDR2 FQGNSA. This CDR3 is built from 15 residues. For the CDR3, the DNA is TGTGCCAGCAGCTTAGTGCAGCGGCTGGGAAACACCATATATTTT. The encoded protein is CASSLVQRLGNTIYF.

This clone was recorded a few times. The genes are TRBV4-1 and TRBJ2-7, with TRBD2 matching over 7 bases. With V trimmed by 2 bases and J by 0 bases, 1 base remained unmatched. The germline V gene encodes CDR1 MGHRA and CDR2 YSYEKL. There are 14 residues in the CDR3. The CDR3 loop reads CASSQTSDSYEQYF. The DNA for the CDR3 is TGCGCCAGCAGCCAAACTAGCGACTCCTACGAGCAGTACTTC.

Only one count was recorded for this clone. The chain links TRBV7-3 to TRBJ2-3; perhaps TRBD2 as D (5 bases). V dropped 2 bases and J dropped 6 bases, with 24 bases sitting between them. This CDR3 has 18 amino acids. Germline lookup yields CDR1 SGHTA and CDR2 FQGTGA. The CDR3 loop reads CASSLSSPVGGYGDTQYF. The CDR3 DNA is TGTGCCAGCAGCTTATCGTCGCCTGTCGGCGGGTACGGGGATACGCAGTATTTT. Combining the CDR3 with reference TRBV7-3 and TRBJ2-3 gives the whole variable domain GAGVSQTPSNKVTEKGKYVELRCDPISGHTALYWYRQSLGQGPEFLIYFQGTGAADDSGLPNDRFFAVRPEGSVSTLKIQRTERGDSAVYLCASSLSSPVGGYGDTQYFGPGTRLTVL.

The chain recombines TRBV6-6 with TRBJ2-3; D not resolved. Germline lookup yields CDR1 MNHNY and CDR2 SVGAGI (reference sequence). The CDR3 loop spans 10 amino acids. The V and J ends lost 9 bases and 6 bases respectively, with 7 bases between them. CDR3: CASYRDTQYF. The CDR3, as DNA: TGTGCCAGTTATCGGGATACGCAGTATTTT.

CDR3 nucleotides: TGCGCCAGCAGCTGGGCTAGCGGGGGGTACAATGAGCAGTTCTTC. This codes for CASSWASGGYNEQFF. This chain links TRBV5-1 with TRBJ2-1, with 11 positions matching TRBD2. This CDR3 is built from 15 residues. Germline CDR1 is SGHRS and CDR2 is YFSETQ. V lost 3 bases, J lost 4 bases, and 3 bases stayed unmatched.

The gene calls are TRBV5-1 and TRBJ1-5, with TRBD1 matching 8 bases. Germline V gene lookup returns CDR1 SGHRS and CDR2 YFSETQ. This CDR3 contains 16 residues. The ends lost 3 bases at V and 9 bases at J; junction bases unmatched: 14. The CDR3 is CASSSVSGQAAGPQHF. The CDR3 DNA sequence: TGCGCCAGCAGCTCAGTTTCGGGACAGGCCGCGGGGCCCCAGCATTTT.

V and J are TRBV4-1 and TRBJ2-1, with a tentative D call TRBD2 (6 bases). The CDR3 length is 16 residues. V lost 6 bases and J 6 bases, leaving 21 bases between the germline ends. The germline V gene encodes CDR1 MGHRA and CDR2 YSYEKL. The chain's CDR3 is CASSLTGALGGNEQFF. The DNA of the CDR3 is TGCGCCAGCAGTCTCACCGGGGCCTTGGGAGGCAATGAGCAGTTCTTC.

The J gene is TRBJ2-2, the V gene TRBV5-1; 11 positions match TRBD1. With 4 bases clipped from V and 2 bases from J, the junction kept 10 bases outside the gene matches. The CDR3 consists of 18 residues. Germline assignment: CDR1 SGHRS and CDR2 YFSETQ. The CDR3: CASSGLGTGGRNTGELFF. The CDR3 region has the DNA TGCGCCAGCAGCGGCCTAGGGACAGGGGGAAGAAACACCGGGGAGCTGTTTTTT.

The rearrangement uses TRBV7-3 and TRBJ2-5; the D gene is possibly TRBD2 (6 bases). CDR3 length: 13 amino acids. Germline V gives CDR1 SGHTA, CDR2 FQGTGA. V was shortened by 5 bases and J by 3 bases, with 10 bases between the two germline ends. Here the CDR3 reads CASSQTREETQYF. The CDR3 nucleotides read TGTGCCAGCAGCCAGACTAGGGAAGAGACCCAGTACTTC.

The chain carries TRBV4-3 and TRBJ1-2; D is unresolved. The CDR3 covers 16 residues. Trimming took off 0 bases at V and 4 bases at J, with 15 bases between the two ends. The germline CDR1 and CDR2 sequences are LGHNA and YSLEER. DNA of the CDR3: TGCGCCAGCAGCCAAGATCGAAACAGTGGCCTCTATGGCTACACCTTC. It translates to CASSQDRNSGLYGYTF.

V is TRBV7-9 and J is TRBJ1-1; D is undetermined. Per the germline V gene, CDR1 is SEHNR and CDR2 is FQNEAQ (reference sequence). This CDR3 is built from 14 residues. Trimming left V 1 base short and J 5 bases short, with 11 bases between. Here the CDR3 DNA reads TGTGCCAGCAGCTTAGGTGTAGGAGGGACTGAAGCTTTCTTT. Translating it yields CASSLGVGGTEAFF.

The CDR3 nucleotides read TGTGCCACCAGCCCACCCACAGGGACAGTCACCGGGGAGCTGTTTTTT. Encoded protein: CATSPPTGTVTGELFF. The chain employs TRBV15 and TRBJ2-2; TRBD1 agrees at 7 bases. This CDR3 comprises 16 residues. Trimming at V came to 5 bases and at J to 4 bases, leaving 10 bases not matched to a gene. Germline assignment: CDR1 LNHNV and CDR2 YYDKDF (reference sequence).

Written as DNA, the CDR3 is TGTGCCAGCAGTCGGGACAGGGGAGGCAATCAGCCCCAGCATTTT. Translated: CASSRDRGGNQPQHF. V is TRBV6-6 and J is TRBJ1-5, with 10 bases lining up with TRBD1. V gave up 5 bases and J gave up 2 bases; unmatched junction bases: 3. This CDR3 is built from 15 residues. Germline values: CDR1 MNHNY, CDR2 SVGAGI (reference sequence).

The chain joins TRBV5-8 to TRBJ1-1; weak D call: TRBD1 (6 bases). The V end lost 2 bases, the J end lost 4 bases, and 12 bases lay between the germline ends. Germline CDR1 and CDR2: SGHTS and YDEGEE. This CDR3 is 14 amino acids long. CDR3 residues: CASSLQGGGTEAFF. CDR3 sequence (DNA): TGTGCCAGCAGCTTACAGGGCGGTGGCACTGAAGCTTTCTTT.

This clone showed up just once. The J gene is TRBJ1-1, the V gene TRBV5-1; 7 nucleotides match TRBD1. Germline assignment: CDR1 SGHRS and CDR2 YFSETQ. The CDR3 is 13 amino acids. V shed 5 bases and J 1 base; nucleotides not matched to a gene: 2. The CDR3 region has the DNA TGCGCCAGCAGTTACAGGGGGAACACTGAAGCTTTCTTT. Protein sequence: CASSYRGNTEAFF.

J is TRBJ2-5 and V is TRBV7-6, with 9 bases matching TRBD2. The CDR3 totals 17 residues. V dropped 5 bases and J dropped 1; count of bases not matched to a gene: 11. Germline CDR1 is SGHVS and CDR2 is FNYEAQ. The CDR3 is CASSPRVAGAGQETQYF. CDR3 DNA sequence: TGTGCCAGCAGCCCGAGAGTAGCGGGGGCCGGCCAAGAGACCCAGTACTTC. Variable domain in full (rest from reference TRBV7-6 and TRBJ2-5): GAGVSQSPRYKVTKRGQDVALRCDPISGHVSLYWYRQALGQGPEFLTYFNYEAQQDKSGLPNDRFSAERPEGSISTLTIQRTEQRDSAMYRCASSPRVAGAGQETQYFGPGTRLLVL.

The chain recombines TRBV5-1 with TRBJ2-1, with TRBD1 identical over 9 bases. Germline-derived CDR1 and CDR2 are SGHRS and YFSETQ. CDR3 size: 16 residues. Trimming took 6 bases from V and 2 from J; bases not matched to a gene: 9. CDR3 nucleotides: TGCGCCAGCACCCTTCTAACAGGGGGCACCTACAATGAGCAGTTCTTC. Its protein product is CASTLLTGGTYNEQFF. Variable domain in full (rest from reference TRBV5-1 and TRBJ2-1): KAGVTQTPRYLIKTRGQQVTLSCSPISGHRSVSWYQQTPGQGLQFLFEYFSETQRNKGNFPGRFSGRQFSNSRSEMNVSTLELGDSALYLCASTLLTGGTYNEQFFGPGTRLTVL.

This clone was recorded once. The CDR3 DNA reads as TGTGCCAGCAGCTCCTATAGCGGGAGGGTGGAAGAGACCCAGTACTTC. This sequence encodes CASSSYSGRVEETQYF. This rearrangement joins TRBV5-6 to TRBJ2-5; 11 positions agree with TRBD2. The V gene end was trimmed by 3 bases and the J gene end by 3 bases; junction bases not matched to a gene: 7. CDR1 and CDR2 (germline): SGHDT, YYEEEE. The CDR3 consists of 16 residues.

In DNA form, the CDR3 reads TGTGCCAGCAGCCACGGGCTAGCGGAGTCCTACGAGCAGTACTTC. It is translated as CASSHGLAESYEQYF. V usage is TRBV7-6 and J usage is TRBJ2-7; TRBD2 matches 7 bases. The J segment lost 1 base and the V segment lost 5 bases, leaving 8 bases of the junction unmatched. The CDR3 contains 15 residues. Germline CDR1 SGHVS, CDR2 FNYEAQ.

The V gene is TRBV5-1, the J gene TRBJ2-7; 13 nucleotides line up with TRBD2. CDR3 length equals 16 residues. V shed 6 bases, J shed 3 bases, and the junction held 9 bases outside the gene matches. Germline CDR1 is SGHRS and CDR2 is YFSETQ. CDR3 nucleotides: TGCGCCAGCACCGCGGGACTAGCGGGATTAGACTACGAGCAGTACTTC. It codes for CASTAGLAGLDYEQYF.

The genes are TRBV28 and TRBJ2-7; D is possibly TRBD1 or TRBD2 (5 bases each). The CDR3 has 12 amino acids. Trimming cost V 2 bases and J 3 bases, with 5 bases left between them. Germline CDR1 is MDHEN and CDR2 is SYDVKM. CDR3 nucleotides: TGTGCCAGCAGTTTAGGGGGCTACGAGCAGTACGTC. Translating gives CASSLGGYEQYV.

V usage is TRBV7-2 and J usage is TRBJ1-2, with 7 bases aligning to TRBD1. J gave up 0 bases and V 11 bases, and 9 bases lay outside the gene matches. This CDR3 contains 14 residues. CDR1 and CDR2 from the germline V gene are SGHTA and FQGNSA. The CDR3 nucleotides are TGTGCCCTGGGCAGGGGGAAGGCTAACTATGGCTACACCTTC. It codes for CALGRGKANYGYTF.

The chain has TRBV2 and TRBJ2-1, with 10 bases that match TRBD2. The CDR3 has 14 residues. J was trimmed by 8 bases and V by 9 bases; bases with no gene match: 10. Per the germline V gene, CDR1 is SNHLY and CDR2 is FYNNEI. The CDR3 coding sequence is TGTGCCAGTAGAGCGGGAGGGCCGGGGCATGAGCAGTTCTTC. This sequence encodes CASRAGGPGHEQFF.